This TCR beta chain was profiled in a study of blood T cell repertoires in COVID-19. The ends were cut back, 5 bases at V and 8 bases at J, with 11 bases in the middle. Per germline, CDR1 KGHDR and CDR2 SFDVKD. The CDR3 runs 12 residues. This clone was detected only once. Sequenced by immunoSEQ multiplex PCR; TCRdb stores in-frame clones only, minus some. The data contain hundreds of thousands of clones, 70% to 90% of them singletons. The TCR comes from a woman aged 25 to 39 who had recovered from COVID-19. The chain has TRBV24-1 and TRBJ1-2; no clear D. The sequenced material came from PBMCs or T cells enriched from blood (not recorded which). The CDR3 loop is CATSGRSAGYTF. In nucleotides, the CDR3 is TGTGCCACCAGTGGCAGGTCAGCAGGCTACACCTTC.